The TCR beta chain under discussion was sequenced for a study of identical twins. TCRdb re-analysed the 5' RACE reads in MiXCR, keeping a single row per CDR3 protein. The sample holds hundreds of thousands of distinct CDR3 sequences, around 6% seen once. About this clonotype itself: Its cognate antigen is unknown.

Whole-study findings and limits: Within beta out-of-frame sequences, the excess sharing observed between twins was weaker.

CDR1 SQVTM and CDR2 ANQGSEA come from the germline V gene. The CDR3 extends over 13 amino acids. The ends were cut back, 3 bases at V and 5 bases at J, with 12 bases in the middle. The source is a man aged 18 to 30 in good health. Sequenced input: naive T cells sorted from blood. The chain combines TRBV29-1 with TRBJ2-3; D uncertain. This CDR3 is CSVDTDGQDTQYF. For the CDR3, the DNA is TGCAGCGTTGATACCGACGGCCAAGATACGCAGTATTTT.